This is a list of T cell receptor beta chains from one sample in a study of T cells in Graves' hyperthyroidism and ophthalmopathy. MiXCR was run by TCRdb on the multiplex PCR reads, yielding one entry per CDR3 protein. Seen here are about 350,000 distinct CDR3 sequences, 15% to 20% observed once, and the top ten hold 15% to 19%. The specimen was blood. These receptors were collected from a woman between 35 and 50 years old with Graves' ophthalmopathy. CDR3s include the opening cysteine and the closing phenylalanine or tryptophan. The D gene is left open where the match is weak. Where a row states a size, it is once, few, many or the class of an expanded clone; other rows omit it.

size,D,V,J,CDR3,DNA
few,TRBD2,TRBV11-1,TRBJ2-6,CASSLGAGLPSSGANVLTF,TGTGCCAGCAGCTTAGGAGCGGGACTTCCTAGCTCTGGGGCCAACGTCCTGACTTTC
many,.,TRBV13,TRBJ2-7,CASSFGQGIYEQYF,TGTGCCAGCAGCTTCGGTCAGGGGATATACGAGCAGTACTTC
many,TRBD1,TRBV5-1,TRBJ2-5,CASSLGPGQGETQYF,TGCGCCAGCAGCTTGGGGCCGGGACAGGGTGAGACCCAGTACTTC
.,.,TRBV20-1,TRBJ1-5,CSARTGDLPQHF,TGCAGTGCTCGGACTGGGGATTTGCCCCAGCATTTT
many,.,TRBV6-5,TRBJ2-7,CASSPRGTHEQYF,TGTGCCAGCAGTCCGAGGGGGACCCACGAGCAGTACTTC
many,TRBD2,TRBV11-2,TRBJ2-5,CASSSRRGGRLQETQYF,TGTGCCAGCAGCTCGAGGAGGGGCGGGAGATTACAAGAGACCCAGTACTTC
many,TRBD2,TRBV4-1,TRBJ2-5,CASSHPGLAQQETQYF,TGCGCCAGCAGCCACCCGGGACTAGCGCAACAAGAGACCCAGTACTTC
many,.,TRBV6-2/TRBV6-3,TRBJ1-5,CASTAARPGRGNQPQHF,TGTGCCAGCACCGCCGCCCGCCCAGGGAGGGGCAATCAGCCCCAGCATTTT
many,.,TRBV6-2/TRBV6-3,TRBJ1-5,CASAPPGRNQPQHF,TGTGCCAGCGCCCCTCCGGGCCGCAATCAGCCCCAGCATTTT
many,.,TRBV2,TRBJ2-3,CANQITGPRSDTQYF,TGTGCCAACCAGATCACAGGCCCTAGGTCAGATACGCAGTATTTT
.,.,TRBV29-1,TRBJ1-2,CSVVIQASNYGYTF,TGCAGCGTTGTCATACAGGCTAGTAACTATGGCTACACCTTC
many,TRBD2,TRBV7-2,TRBJ2-3,CASSSNLRGGARGNTQYF,TGTGCCAGCAGCTCGAACTTGCGGGGGGGGGCAAGGGGAAATACGCAGTATTTT
once,.,TRBV6-2/TRBV6-3,TRBJ2-5,CASSYLRERETQYF,TGTGCCAGCAGTTACCTCAGGGAGCGGGAGACCCAGTACTTC
many,.,TRBV5-1,TRBJ2-5,CASSLDPRPTQYF,TGCGCCAGCAGCTTGGATCCTAGACCGACCCAGTACTTC
many,TRBD1,TRBV6-2/TRBV6-3,TRBJ1-1,CASQNWAGGVAFF,TGTGCCAGCCAAAACTGGGCAGGGGGCGTCGCTTTCTTT
.,TRBD1,TRBV19,TRBJ1-1,CASSIPGQGFTEAFF,TGTGCCAGTAGTATTCCGGGACAGGGCTTCACTGAAGCTTTCTTT
many,.,TRBV11-2,TRBJ2-5,CASSLEAGPLETQYF,TGTGCCAGCAGCTTAGAGGCAGGGCCGTTGGAGACCCAGTACTTC
many,.,TRBV7-9,TRBJ2-5,CASSPRTAETQYF,TGTGCCAGCAGCCCTCGGACAGCGGAGACCCAGTACTTC
many,.,TRBV29-1,TRBJ2-5,CSVEDPFLAGRETQYF,TGCAGCGTTGAAGACCCTTTTTTGGCGGGAAGGGAGACCCAGTACTTC
many,.,TRBV18,TRBJ1-1,CASSPTRRDTEAFF,TGTGCCAGCTCACCGACTCGCAGGGACACTGAAGCTTTCTTT
.,TRBD2,TRBV6-1,TRBJ2-7,CASRGLAGGEEQYF,TGTGCCAGCAGAGGACTAGCGGGAGGTGAAGAGCAGTACTTC
many,.,TRBV11-2,TRBJ2-2,CASMEQGNTGELFF,TGTGCCAGCATGGAACAGGGAAACACCGGGGAGCTGTTTTTT
few,TRBD1,TRBV19,TRBJ2-2,CASRVQGANTGELFF,TGTGCCAGTAGAGTACAGGGGGCAAACACCGGGGAGCTGTTTTTT
many,.,TRBV2,TRBJ2-7,CASSEIEGVRYEQYF,TGTGCCAGCAGTGAAATCGAGGGGGTACGGTACGAGCAGTACTTC
many,.,TRBV30,TRBJ2-5,CAWSVSFGETQYF,TGTGCCTGGAGTGTAAGCTTTGGGGAGACCCAGTACTTC
.,.,TRBV13,TRBJ2-7,CASSLRPREQYF,TGTGCCAGCAGCTTAAGGCCGCGCGAGCAGTACTTC
many,.,TRBV6-5,TRBJ1-1,CASRLTHDTNTEAFF,TGTGCCAGCAGGCTAACACACGACACGAACACTGAAGCTTTCTTT
many,.,TRBV2,TRBJ1-1,CASKTNTEAFF,TGTGCCAGCAAAACGAACACTGAAGCTTTCTTT
many,.,TRBV29-1,TRBJ1-2,CSVLQGGGYTF,TGCAGCGTCCTACAGGGAGGGGGCTACACCTTC
once,.,TRBV27,TRBJ2-5,CARGSTLRGTVRETQYF,TGTGCCCGCGGGAGTACGTTACGCGGGACAGTGAGGGAGACCCAGTACTTC
many,TRBD2,TRBV11-1,TRBJ2-2,CASSLDLAGADTGELFF,TGTGCCAGCAGCTTAGATTTAGCGGGAGCAGACACCGGGGAGCTGTTTTTT
many,.,TRBV27,TRBJ1-1,CASHAGGYTEAFF,TGTGCCAGCCACGCGGGGGGATACACTGAAGCTTTCTTT
.,TRBD1,TRBV6-5,TRBJ2-5,CASRYGGQGKLETQYF,TGTGCCAGCAGATATGGAGGACAGGGAAAATTGGAGACCCAGTACTTC
many,TRBD1,TRBV28,TRBJ2-7,CASLGQGYYEQYF,TGTGCCAGCTTAGGACAGGGCTACTACGAGCAGTACTTC
many,TRBD2,TRBV4-2,TRBJ2-2,CASSQDSDPGLANTGELFF,TGTGCCAGCAGCCAAGACTCGGATCCGGGACTAGCGAACACCGGGGAGCTGTTTTTT
many,.,TRBV12-3/TRBV12-4,TRBJ1-1,CASTLTGDTEAFF,TGTGCCAGCACCCTCACAGGAGACACTGAAGCTTTCTTT
many,.,TRBV2,TRBJ1-1,CASSDREGTEAFF,TGTGCCAGCAGTGATCGGGAGGGCACTGAAGCTTTCTTT
many,TRBD1,TRBV7-8,TRBJ1-3,CASSLVVFRAGGGNTIYF,TGTGCCAGCAGCTTAGTGGTCTTTCGGGCAGGGGGAGGAAACACCATATATTTT
many,TRBD1,TRBV7-6,TRBJ1-3,CTSSPRYRGTGNTIYF,TGTACCAGCAGCCCCCGTTACAGGGGCACTGGAAACACCATATATTTT
many,.,TRBV5-4,TRBJ2-4,CASSLGGGADIQYF,TGTGCCAGCAGCTTGGGTGGGGGCGCAGACATTCAGTACTTC
many,.,TRBV27,TRBJ2-7,CASSLTGHYEQYF,TGTGCCAGCAGTTTAACGGGACACTACGAGCAGTACTTC
many,TRBD1,TRBV27,TRBJ2-7,CASSLPGQDYEQYF,TGTGCCAGCAGTTTACCGGGACAGGACTACGAGCAGTACTTC
many,TRBD1,TRBV13,TRBJ2-3,CASSPQLGTGATDTQYF,TGTGCCAGCAGCCCGCAACTCGGGACAGGGGCTACAGATACGCAGTATTTT
many,.,TRBV2,TRBJ1-2,CAIEGGGGYTF,TGTGCCATCGAAGGGGGGGGTGGCTACACCTTC
many,TRBD2,TRBV6-5,TRBJ2-2,CASSAEGLAGGGELFF,TGTGCCAGCAGCGCCGAGGGACTAGCGGGAGGCGGGGAGCTGTTTTTT
many,TRBD1,TRBV6-5,TRBJ2-5,CASSYPRTGGVETQYF,TGTGCCAGCAGTTACCCCCGGACAGGGGGGGTAGAGACCCAGTACTTC
.,.,TRBV5-1,TRBJ2-7,CASSQGTPPGYEQYF,TGCGCCAGCAGCCAGGGGACACCTCCGGGATACGAGCAGTACTTC
.,.,TRBV27,TRBJ1-2,CASSRQPRDYGYTF,TGTGCCAGCAGCAGACAGCCGAGGGACTATGGCTACACCTTC
many,.,TRBV6-5,TRBJ1-1,CASSYMAAREAFF,TGTGCCAGCAGTTACATGGCAGCTCGTGAAGCTTTCTTT
.,TRBD2,TRBV29-1,TRBJ2-7,CSVEAGGNEQYF,TGCAGCGTTGAAGCGGGGGGGAACGAGCAGTACTTC
.,TRBD2,TRBV2,TRBJ2-7,CASSGSSGAYEQYF,TGTGCCAGCAGTGGATCTAGCGGGGCCTACGAGCAGTACTTC
many,TRBD2,TRBV12-3/TRBV12-4,TRBJ2-5,CASSRLAGGFGRETQYF,TGTGCCAGCAGCCGACTAGCGGGAGGATTCGGGAGAGAGACCCAGTACTTC
few,.,TRBV27,TRBJ1-5,CASSLSLGVAQPQHF,TGTGCCAGCAGTTTAAGCCTAGGGGTAGCTCAGCCCCAGCATTTT